Shown below are 9 T cell receptor beta chains from a single sample sequenced in a study of blood T cell repertoires in COVID-19. Sequencing used immunoSEQ multiplex PCR; TCRdb keeps in-frame clones, though not all of them. This sample has 150,000 to 200,000 clones; around 92% occur once, and the top ten carry 4.5% to 5%. Sequenced input: peripheral blood. These receptors were collected from a young man with COVID-19, enrolled during active disease.

V is TRBV19 and J is TRBJ1-1; unclear D gene. V was cut by 3 bases and J by 3 bases, with 17 bases left in between. The V gene's germline CDR1 is LNHDA and CDR2 SQIVND (reference sequence). The CDR3 has 16 residues. For the CDR3, the DNA is TGTGCCAGTAGTATGTTCCTCGGCAACCGGGACACTGAAGCTTTCTTT. This codes for CASSMFLGNRDTEAFF. Looking up the rest from reference TRBV19 and TRBJ1-1 gives the full variable domain: DGGITQSPKYLFRKEGQNVTLSCEQNLNHDAMYWYRQDPGQGLRLIYYSQIVNDFQKGDIAEGYSVSREKKESFPLTVTSAQKNPTAFYLCASSMFLGNRDTEAFFGQGTRLTVV.

The J gene is TRBJ2-3, the V gene TRBV24-1; D may be TRBD1 (6 bases). Germline V gene lookup returns CDR1 KGHDR and CDR2 SFDVKD. Trimming stripped 9 bases from V and 6 bases from J, with 21 bases between. CDR3 length: 15 amino acids. CDR3 protein: CATAPPGQGVDTQYF. CDR3 coding DNA: TGTGCCACCGCCCCACCGGGACAAGGGGTGGATACGCAGTATTTT.

This clone appeared a few times. The chain carries TRBV5-1 and TRBJ1-1; D is ambiguous. Germline V lookup: CDR1 SGHRS, CDR2 YFSETQ. V lost 2 bases and J lost 0, with 14 bases in between. This CDR3 has 16 residues. The CDR3 loop reads CASSFLNTAVNTEAFF. The CDR3 region has the DNA TGCGCCAGCAGCTTCCTAAATACGGCGGTGAACACTGAAGCTTTCTTT.

V usage is TRBV25-1 and J usage is TRBJ1-4; tentatively, D is TRBD1 (6 bases). Germline V lookup: CDR1 MGHDK, CDR2 SYGVNS. Trimming removed 4 bases from V and 4 bases from J, with 16 bases in between. CDR3 size: 16 residues. The CDR3 DNA reads as TGTGCCAGCAGTGGAAAACCTGGACAGCTTAATGAAAAACTGTTTTTT. Translating gives CASSGKPGQLNEKLFF.

The rearrangement uses TRBV19 and TRBJ1-4; 9 bases map to TRBD1. CDR1 and CDR2 from the germline V gene are LNHDA and SQIVND (reference sequence). This CDR3 contains 14 residues. V lost 6 bases and J lost 8; bases outside the gene matches: 7. This chain's CDR3 is CASRVTGGREKLFF. The CDR3 DNA is TGTGCCAGTAGAGTGACAGGGGGTCGGGAAAAACTGTTTTTT.

The chain is built from TRBV7-9 and TRBJ2-7; 7 bases are shared with TRBD2. From germline, CDR1 is SEHNR and CDR2 FQNEAQ (reference sequence). V lost 3 bases to trimming and J lost 1 base; unmatched junction nucleotides: 3. This CDR3 spans 14 amino acids. The CDR3 region has the DNA TGTGCCAGCAGCTTTGGGGGAGGGTCCTACGAGCAGTACTTC. Protein: CASSFGGGSYEQYF.

The chain combines TRBV5-1 with TRBJ1-3, with D unresolved. The ends were cut back, 0 bases at V and 4 bases at J, with 8 bases in the middle. Germline values: CDR1 SGHRS, CDR2 YFSETQ. There are 14 residues in the CDR3. The CDR3 DNA reads as TGCGCCAGCAGCTTGGCGGGGAGGGGAAACACCATATATTTT. This gives the protein CASSLAGRGNTIYF.

The rearrangement joins TRBV11-2 to TRBJ2-7, with D perhaps matching TRBD2 (6 bases). V was pared by 4 bases and J by 2 bases, with 27 bases between. Germline values: CDR1 SGHAT, CDR2 FQNNGV. The CDR3 totals 19 residues. The CDR3 DNA is TGTGCCAGCAGCTGGTGGCCCCGGGAGCGCGGCGGAGGTACCTACGAGCAGTACTTC. Its translation is CASSWWPRERGGGTYEQYF.

The chain recombines TRBV29-1 with TRBJ2-2; unclear D gene. Looked up from germline, CDR1 is SQVTM and CDR2 is ANQGSEA. With 0 bases removed from V and 1 base from J, the gap between germline ends came to 9 bases. This CDR3 is built from 15 residues. The CDR3 sequence is CSVEDGLRNTGELFF. The CDR3 nucleotides read TGCAGCGTTGAAGATGGTCTGAGGAACACCGGGGAGCTGTTTTTT.